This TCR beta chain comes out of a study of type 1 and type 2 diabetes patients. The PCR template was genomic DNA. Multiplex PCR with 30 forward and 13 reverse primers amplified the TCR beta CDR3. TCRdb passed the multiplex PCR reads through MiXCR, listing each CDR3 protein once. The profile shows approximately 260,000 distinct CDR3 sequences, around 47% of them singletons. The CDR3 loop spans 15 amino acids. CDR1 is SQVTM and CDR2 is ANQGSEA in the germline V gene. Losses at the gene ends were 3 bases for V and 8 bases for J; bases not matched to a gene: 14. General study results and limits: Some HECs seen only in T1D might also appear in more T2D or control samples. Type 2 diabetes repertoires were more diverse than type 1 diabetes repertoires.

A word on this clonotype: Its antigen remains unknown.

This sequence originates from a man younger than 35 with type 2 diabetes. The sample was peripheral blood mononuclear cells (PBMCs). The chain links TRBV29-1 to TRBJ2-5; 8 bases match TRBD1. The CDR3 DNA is TGCAGCGTTGATACCGGGACAGGACTCTCGGGTACCCAGTACTTC. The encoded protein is CSVDTGTGLSGTQYF.